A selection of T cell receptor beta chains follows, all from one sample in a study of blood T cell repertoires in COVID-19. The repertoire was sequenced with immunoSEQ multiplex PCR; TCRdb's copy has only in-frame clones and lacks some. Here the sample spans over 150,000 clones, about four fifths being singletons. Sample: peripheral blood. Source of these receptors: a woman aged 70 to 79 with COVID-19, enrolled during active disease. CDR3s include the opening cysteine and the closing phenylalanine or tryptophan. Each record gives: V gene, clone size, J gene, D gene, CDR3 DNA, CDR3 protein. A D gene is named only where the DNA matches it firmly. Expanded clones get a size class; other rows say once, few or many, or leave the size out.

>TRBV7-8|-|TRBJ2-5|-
TGTGCCAGCAGCTTAGTTGGCACGACGGGGGAGACCCAGTACTTC
CASSLVGTTGETQYF
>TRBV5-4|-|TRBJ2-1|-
TGTGCCAGCAGCTTGGGCGGATACAATGAGCAGTTCTTC
CASSLGGYNEQFF
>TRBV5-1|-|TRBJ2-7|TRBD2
TGCGCCAGCAGCTTCCTCCCGTCGGGAGGACCCTACGAGCAGTACTTC
CASSFLPSGGPYEQYF
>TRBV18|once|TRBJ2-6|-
TGTGCCAGCTCGGCAGCGTCGGGGGCCAACGTCCTGACTTTC
CASSAASGANVLTF
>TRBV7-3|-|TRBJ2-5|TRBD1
TGTGCCAGCAGCCAAAACAGGGGGCAGGAAGAGACCCAGTACTTC
CASSQNRGQEETQYF
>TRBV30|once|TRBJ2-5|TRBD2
TGTGCCTGGAGACCATTGACTAGCGGACCTCGGACCCAGTACTTC
CAWRPLTSGPRTQYF
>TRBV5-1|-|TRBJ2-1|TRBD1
TGCGCCAGCAGCAACCCAGGACAGGCGTCCTACAATGAGCAGTTCTTC
CASSNPGQASYNEQFF
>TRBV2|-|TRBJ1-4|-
TGTGCCAGCAGTACCTCGGGGTTGACTAATGAAAAACTGTTTTTT
CASSTSGLTNEKLFF
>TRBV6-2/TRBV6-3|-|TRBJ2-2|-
TGTGCCAGCAGTTACGGGGCACTTTCGAACACCGGGGAGCTGTTTTTT
CASSYGALSNTGELFF
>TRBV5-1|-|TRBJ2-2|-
TGCGCCAGCAGCCAGACAGTTGGGGAGCTGTTTTTT
CASSQTVGELFF
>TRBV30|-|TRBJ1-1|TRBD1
TGTGCCTACTCAGTGGACAGGGACACTGAAGCTTTCTTT
CAYSVDRDTEAFF
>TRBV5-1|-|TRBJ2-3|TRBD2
TGCGCCAGTAGAGTAGCGGGACAACTAGCGGATACGCAGTATTTT
CASRVAGQLADTQYF
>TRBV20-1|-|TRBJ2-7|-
TGCAGTGCTAGAGCAGAATACGAGCAGTACTTC
CSARAEYEQYF
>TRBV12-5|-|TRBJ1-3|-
TGTGCTAGTGGTTTGGTACTGGGGCCCTCTGGAAACACCATATATTTT
CASGLVLGPSGNTIYF
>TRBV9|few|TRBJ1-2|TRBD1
TGTGCCAGCAGCACACAGGGGGACGTGGTCTATGGCTACACCTTC
CASSTQGDVVYGYTF
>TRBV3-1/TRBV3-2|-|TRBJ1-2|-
TGTGCCAGCAGCCAAGAATACTTTGGGGGGAAAAGTAACTATGGCTACACCTTC
CASSQEYFGGKSNYGYTF
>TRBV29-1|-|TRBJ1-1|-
TGCAGCGTTAAGTTTAGCATTGAAGCTTTCTTT
CSVKFSIEAFF
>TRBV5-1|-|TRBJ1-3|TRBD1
TGCGCCAGCAGCTTGGGACAGGGGAACGGAAACACCATATATTTT
CASSLGQGNGNTIYF
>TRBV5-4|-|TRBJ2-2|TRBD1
TGTGCCAGCAGCTTGGTGGGACAGGGATACAACACCGGGGAGCTGTTTTTT
CASSLVGQGYNTGELFF
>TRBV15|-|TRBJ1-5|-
TGTGCCACCGGAGAAGGCAATCAGCCCCAGCATTTT
CATGEGNQPQHF
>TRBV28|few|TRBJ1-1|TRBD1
TGTGCCAGCAGTTTATCGCCGACAGGGAGAACTGAAGCTTTCTTT
CASSLSPTGRTEAFF
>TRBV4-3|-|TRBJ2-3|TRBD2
TGCGCCAGCAGCGTCCGGACTAGCGGGAGGGAGGTCACAGATACGCAGTATTTT
CASSVRTSGREVTDTQYF
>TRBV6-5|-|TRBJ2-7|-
TGTGCCAGCAGTCCCCATACTAGAAACTACGAGCAGTACTTC
CASSPHTRNYEQYF
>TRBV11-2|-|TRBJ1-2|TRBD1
TGTGCCAGCAGCCACAGGGGGCTGGGAGGCTACACCTTC
CASSHRGLGGYTF
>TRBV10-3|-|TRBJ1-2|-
TGTGCCATCTTCAGTGCCGATCGCTATGGCTACACCTTC
CAIFSADRYGYTF
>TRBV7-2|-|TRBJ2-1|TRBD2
TGTGCCAGCAGCCTAGCGGGAGCATCCTACAATGAGCAGTTCTTC
CASSLAGASYNEQFF
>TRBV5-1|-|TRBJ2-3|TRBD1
TGCGCCAGCAGCTTAACAGGGGAGCCGGGAGATACGCAGTATTTT
CASSLTGEPGDTQYF
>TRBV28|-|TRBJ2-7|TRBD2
TGTGCCAGCAGTTTTCGGGGGGGGCAAGTCTACGAGCAGTACTTC
CASSFRGGQVYEQYF
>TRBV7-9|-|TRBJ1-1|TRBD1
TGTGCCAGCAGCTTAGCCGGACAGGGGATGGAAGCTTTCTTT
CASSLAGQGMEAFF
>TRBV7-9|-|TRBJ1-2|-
TGTGCCAGCAGCTTATTCCAGGCCAACTATGGCTACACCTTC
CASSLFQANYGYTF
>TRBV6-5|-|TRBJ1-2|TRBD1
TGTGCCAGCAGTTACCAGGGGGCAGGGGGTTACTATGGCTACACCTTC
CASSYQGAGGYYGYTF
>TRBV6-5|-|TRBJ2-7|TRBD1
TGTGCCAGCAGTTACTCTAACAGGGGGTCCTACGAGCAGTACTTC
CASSYSNRGSYEQYF
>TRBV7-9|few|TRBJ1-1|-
TGTGCCAGCAGCCCAAGGGGGGGTACTGAAGCTTTCTTT
CASSPRGGTEAFF
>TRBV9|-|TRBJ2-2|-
TGTGCCAGCAGCGCCTTGGGGCTACCCGGGGAGCTGTTTTTT
CASSALGLPGELFF
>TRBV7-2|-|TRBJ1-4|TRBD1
TGTGCCAGCAGTCCGGACAGGGCTAATGAAAAACTGTTTTTT
CASSPDRANEKLFF
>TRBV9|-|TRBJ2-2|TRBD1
TGTGCCAGCAGCGTACGACCAAGGACAGGGAACACCGGGGAGCTGTTTTTT
CASSVRPRTGNTGELFF
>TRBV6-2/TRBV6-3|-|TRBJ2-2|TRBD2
TGTGCCAGCAGTTACTTCCCGGGACTAGCGGGAGGGCCCCCCGGGGAGCTGTTTTTT
CASSYFPGLAGGPPGELFF
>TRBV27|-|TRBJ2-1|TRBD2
TGTGCCAGCAGAAGCTTAGCGGGCAATCTCAATGAGCAGTTCTTC
CASRSLAGNLNEQFF
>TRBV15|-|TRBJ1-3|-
TGTGCCACCAGCAGAGTCCAAAGGGGCACCATATATTTT
CATSRVQRGTIYF
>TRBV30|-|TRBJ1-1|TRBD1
TGTGCCTGGAGTCCTCGCTCAAGGGGGCTGGGCACTGAAGCTTTCTTT
CAWSPRSRGLGTEAFF
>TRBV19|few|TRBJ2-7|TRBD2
TGTGCCAGTCCTGCCTGTGCATTTCCGGGACTAGCGGGAGTTCCGAACGAGCAGTACTTC
CASPACAFPGLAGVPNEQYF
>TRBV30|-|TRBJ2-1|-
TGTGCCTGGACCAAGCAAAAGCGTCGTGAGCAGTTCTTC
CAWTKQKRREQFF
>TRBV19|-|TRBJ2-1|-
TGTGCCAGTAGTATATGGAGACCCGGAGGCTATGAGCAGTTCTTC
CASSIWRPGGYEQFF
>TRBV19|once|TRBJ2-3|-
TGTGCCAGTAGTATCAATCGGGACTCTCGGGGCACAGATACGCAGTATTTT
CASSINRDSRGTDTQYF
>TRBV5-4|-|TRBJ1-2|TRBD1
TGTGCCAGCAGCACGGGACAGGGGGCGCGTGGCTACACCTTC
CASSTGQGARGYTF
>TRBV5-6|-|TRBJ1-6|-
TGTGCCAGCAGCTTGGAGGGAAGGGGTAATTCACCCCTCCACTTT
CASSLEGRGNSPLHF
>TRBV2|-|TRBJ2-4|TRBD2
TGTGCCAGCAGGCCTACTAGCGGGAGAGACATTCAGTACTTC
CASRPTSGRDIQYF
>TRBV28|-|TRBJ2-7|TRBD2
TGTGCCAGCAGTTTGTCCGGGACTACACTCATCGAGCAGTACTTC
CASSLSGTTLIEQYF